This T cell receptor (beta chain) was recorded in a study of T cell responses to AZD1222 COVID-19 vaccine. Study outcomes and limitations: Most donors were white British, females outnumbered males, and clonal diversity was possibly underestimated. Dominant at 160-218 and 743-854, vaccine-associated CD4 TCRs also spanned spike. At study baseline, merely six AZD1222 recipients were seropositive.

Here immunoSEQ multiplex PCR was the method, and the copy in TCRdb shows in-frame clones only, minus some. The sample records 180,000 or so clones, 94% being singletons. About this clone itself: Antigen specificity is unknown.

The TCR sequence derives from an adult in good health. The source material was peripheral blood, sampled on day 0 of AZD1222 vaccination.

The CDR3 here is CASSKTTESNQPQHF. DNA for the CDR3: TGTGCCAGCAGCAAAACTACAGAATCAAATCAGCCCCAGCATTTT. V and J are TRBV5-8 and TRBJ1-5; D call uncertain. Trimming cost V 4 bases and J 4 bases, with 15 bases left between them. Per the germline V gene, CDR1 is SGHTS and CDR2 is YDEGEE. The CDR3 contains 15 residues.